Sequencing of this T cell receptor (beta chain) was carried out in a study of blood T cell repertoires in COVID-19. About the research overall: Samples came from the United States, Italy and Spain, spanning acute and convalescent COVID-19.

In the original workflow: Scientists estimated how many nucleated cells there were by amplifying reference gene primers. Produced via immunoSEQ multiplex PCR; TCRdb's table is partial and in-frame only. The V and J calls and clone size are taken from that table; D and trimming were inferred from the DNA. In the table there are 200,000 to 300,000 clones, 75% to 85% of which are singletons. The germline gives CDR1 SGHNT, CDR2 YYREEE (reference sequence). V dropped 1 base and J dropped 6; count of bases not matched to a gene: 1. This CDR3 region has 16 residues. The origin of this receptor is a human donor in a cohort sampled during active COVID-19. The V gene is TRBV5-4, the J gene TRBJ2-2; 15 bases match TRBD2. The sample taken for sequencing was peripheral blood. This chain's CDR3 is CASSLRTSGGAGELFF. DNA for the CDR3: TGTGCCAGCAGCTTGCGGACTAGCGGGGGGGCCGGGGAGCTGTTTTTT.